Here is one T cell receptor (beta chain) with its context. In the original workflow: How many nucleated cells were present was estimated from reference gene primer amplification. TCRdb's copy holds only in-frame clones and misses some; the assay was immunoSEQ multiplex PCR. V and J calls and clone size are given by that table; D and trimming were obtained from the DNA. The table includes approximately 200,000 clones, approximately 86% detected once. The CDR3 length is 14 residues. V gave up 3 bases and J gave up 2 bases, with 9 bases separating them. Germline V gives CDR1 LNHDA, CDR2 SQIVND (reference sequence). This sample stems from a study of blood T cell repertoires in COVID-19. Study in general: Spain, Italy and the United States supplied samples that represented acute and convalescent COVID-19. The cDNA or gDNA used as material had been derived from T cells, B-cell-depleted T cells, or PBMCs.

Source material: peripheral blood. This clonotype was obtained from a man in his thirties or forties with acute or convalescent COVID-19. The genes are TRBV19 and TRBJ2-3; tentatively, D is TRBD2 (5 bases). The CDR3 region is CASSIRRITDTQYF. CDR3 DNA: TGTGCCAGTAGTATCAGGAGGATCACAGATACGCAGTATTTT.